A single sample gave rise to the 12 T cell receptor beta chains below, sequenced in a study of T cells after posttransplantation cyclophosphamide. Cyclophosphamide on days +3 and +4 followed busulfan-fludarabine conditioning and a marrow graft. The method was immunoSEQ multiplex PCR; TCRdb's version includes in-frame clones alone and lacks a portion of them. The table has approximately 4,700 clones, about 82% seen once. Sample: PBMCs, taken after allogeneic stem cell transplant with posttransplant cyclophosphamide. These receptors came from a male patient aged 35-55 years who received an allogeneic stem cell transplant from a related donor, was CMV-positive, and had acute and chronic GVHD. Among the T cells, some may be from the graft donor.

Notes on this clone: At one end, the junction sequence differs from germline, possibly due to a read error. Other DNA sequences within the sample encode an identical CDR3. The rearrangement joins TRBV11-1 to TRBJ1-2; 8 bases agree with TRBD1. Germline values: CDR1 SGHAT, CDR2 FQDESV (reference sequence). The CDR3 sequence is 15 residues long. The CDR3 nucleotides read TGCGCCAGCAGCTTAACCGACAGGGGTCCCTATGGCTACACCTTC. This codes for CASSLTDRGPYGYTF. Full variable domain (rest looked up from reference TRBV11-1 and TRBJ1-2): EAEVAQSPRYKITEKSQAVAFWCDPISGHATLYWYRQILGQGPELLVQFQDESVVDDSQLPKDRFSAERLKGVDSTLKIQPAELGDSAMYLCASSLTDRGPYGYTFGSGTRLTVV.

The chain's CDR3 is CASSEAGTSGFSYEQYF. CDR3 coding DNA: TGTGCCAGCAGTGAAGCCGGAACTAGCGGGTTCTCCTACGAGCAGTACTTC. V is TRBV6-1 and J is TRBJ2-7; 9 bases line up with TRBD2. V shed 0 bases, J shed 0 bases, and the junction held 6 bases outside the gene matches. From germline, CDR1 is MNHNS and CDR2 SASEGT. The CDR3 spans 17 residues.

Within the sample, this clone is medium-sized. V usage is TRBV28 and J usage is TRBJ2-3, with a tentative D call TRBD1 (5 bases). CDR1 is MDHEN, CDR2 SYDVKM, per germline. Trimming pared 7 bases from V and 2 bases from J, leaving 16 bases between. The CDR3 sequence is 15 residues long. CDR3: CASNSPTALTDTQYF. The CDR3 bases are TGTGCCAGCAACTCGCCGACAGCGCTCACAGATACGCAGTATTTT. Filled out from reference TRBV28 and TRBJ2-3, the complete variable domain reads DVKVTQSSRYLVKRTGEKVFLECVQDMDHENMFWYRQDPGLGLRLIYFSYDVKMKEKGDIPEGYSVSREKKERFSLILESASTNQTSMYLCASNSPTALTDTQYFGPGTRLTVL.

The chain uses TRBV4-3 and TRBJ1-2, with unresolved D. Trimming removed 1 base from V and 4 bases from J, with 10 bases in between. Germline V CDR1 and CDR2: LGHNA, YSLEER. The CDR3 covers 14 residues. The CDR3 region has the DNA TGCGCCAGCAGCCAAGTACAGTCATTCTATGGCTACACCTTC. The encoded protein is CASSQVQSFYGYTF.

The chain recombines TRBV6-1 with TRBJ1-4; D is uncertain. V lost 6 bases, J lost 3 bases, and 8 bases lay in between. Germline assignment: CDR1 MNHNS and CDR2 SASEGT. The CDR3 contains 13 residues. The CDR3 reads CASRIGANEKLFF. The CDR3 nucleotides are TGTGCCAGCAGGATTGGAGCTAATGAAAAACTGTTTTTT.

This clone was counted a few times. The gene calls are TRBV19 and TRBJ2-1; a possible D gene is TRBD2 (5 bases). The CDR3 is 14 amino acids. Per the germline V gene, CDR1 is LNHDA and CDR2 is SQIVND (reference sequence). Trimming took 5 bases from V and 6 from J, leaving 14 bases between them. CDR3 sequence reads: CASSVRGPRNEQFF. The CDR3, as DNA: TGTGCCAGTAGTGTGAGAGGGCCTCGCAATGAGCAGTTCTTC.

The V gene is TRBV29-1, the J gene TRBJ2-3; 11 bases match TRBD1. The CDR3 consists of 14 residues. Per germline, CDR1 SQVTM and CDR2 ANQGSEA. Trimming removed 3 bases from V and 7 bases from J; junction bases left unmatched: 6. The CDR3 DNA sequence: TGCAGCGTTGATGGACAGGGGGCGAGTTATACGCAGTATTTT. Amino acid sequence: CSVDGQGASYTQYF.

This chain links TRBV19 with TRBJ1-1; 9 bases line up with TRBD1. The germline V gene has CDR1 LNHDA and CDR2 SQIVND (reference sequence). The length of the CDR3 is 15 residues. V gave up 5 bases and J gave up 5 bases; unmatched junction bases: 9. This CDR3 reads CASSPRDRVGTEAFF. The CDR3 DNA sequence: TGTGCCAGTAGTCCCAGGGACAGGGTTGGTACTGAAGCTTTCTTT.

V and J are TRBV10-2 and TRBJ2-1; TRBD1 aligns across 9 bases. Germline CDR1 reads WSHSY; CDR2 reads SAAADI. V trimming: 6 bases; J trimming: 2 bases; junction bases outside the gene matches: 5. The CDR3 has 15 amino acids. The CDR3 spells CASRDTGGPYNEQFF. DNA for the CDR3: TGCGCCAGCAGGGATACAGGGGGCCCCTACAATGAGCAGTTCTTC.

The gene calls are TRBV21-1 and TRBJ1-4. TRBV21-1 is a pseudogene segment. This CDR3 is 15 amino acids long. CDR3 region: CASSKVSDPEEKLFF. CDR3 coding DNA: TGTGCCAGCAGCAAAGTCAGCGACCCGGAGGAAAAACTGTTTTTT.

Here the CDR3 reads CASSTTDKQRTQYF. The CDR3 coding sequence is TGTGCCAGTAGTACAACAGACAAGCAACGGACCCAGTACTTC. The rearrangement links TRBV19 to TRBJ2-5; D not resolved. This CDR3 is 14 amino acids long. V was clipped by 4 bases and J by 7 bases, with 16 bases between them. In germline, CDR1 is LNHDA, CDR2 SQIVND (reference sequence).

CDR3 DNA sequence: TGTGCCAGCAGCCCTGACAGGGGGGGAGACTATGGCTACACCTTC. Translation gives CASSPDRGGDYGYTF. The chain combines TRBV14 with TRBJ1-2, with 9 bases matching TRBD1. CDR3 size: 15 residues. CDR1 is SGHDN and CDR2 is FVKESK in the germline V gene. V was clipped by 4 bases and J by 3 bases; unmatched bases: 6.